The 3 T cell receptor beta chains presented below share a single source sample, sequenced in a study of T cell responses to AZD1222 COVID-19 vaccine. Profiled with immunoSEQ multiplex PCR; TCRdb holds only in-frame clones, not every one. The sample includes over 70,000 clones, around 85% of them seen just once. Material: peripheral blood, obtained on day 0 of AZD1222 vaccination. These receptors were obtained from an adult in good health.

The count of this clone is one. The V gene is TRBV2, the J gene TRBJ1-5; 10 positions agree with TRBD1. V lost 4 bases to trimming and J lost 6 bases; unmatched junction nucleotides: 9. The V gene's germline CDR1 is SNHLY and CDR2 FYNNEI. CDR3 length: 16 residues. This CDR3 is CASSGQGAKLSQPQHF. The CDR3 DNA reads as TGTGCCAGCAGTGGACAGGGGGCTAAGTTGAGTCAGCCCCAGCATTTT.

V gene TRBV4-1 combines with J gene TRBJ2-3; D gene unclear. The CDR3 is made up of 16 amino acids. Germline CDR1 MGHRA, CDR2 YSYEKL. The V and J ends lost 0 bases and 3 bases respectively, with 13 bases between them. The CDR3 is CASSQEELRSTDTQYF. For the CDR3, the DNA is TGCGCCAGCAGCCAAGAGGAACTAAGGAGTACAGATACGCAGTATTTT.

CDR3 DNA: TGTGCCAGCAGGACTAGCGGGAGCTACGAGCAGTACTTC. Translating it yields CASRTSGSYEQYF. The V call is TRBV14, the J call TRBJ2-7; 12 positions agree with TRBD2. Germline assignment: CDR1 SGHDN and CDR2 FVKESK. After removal of 6 bases from V and 3 bases from J, the junction contained 0 bases not matched to a gene. CDR3 length: 13 amino acids.